One T cell receptor (beta chain) is described in this entry. No antigen is known for it. Both about-4-week and about-12-week second-dose recipients were combined. The data originate from a study of T cell responses to AZD1222 COVID-19 vaccine. The CDR3 has 13 residues. Trimming took off 4 bases at V and 7 bases at J, with 14 bases between the two ends. Germline CDR1 and CDR2: GTSNPN and SVGIG (reference sequence). Assay used: immunoSEQ multiplex PCR; TCRdb lists only in-frame clones, some missing. This sample has 100,000 to 150,000 clones; 88% occur once, and the top ten carry less than 4%. Overall study findings and caveats: Only 5 to 7 individuals given AZD1222 were seropositive at baseline. Rises in breadth and depth of Spike-specific TCRs came after two AZD1222 doses.

The material was peripheral blood, obtained 28 days after the second AZD1222 dose. The V gene is TRBV30, the J gene TRBJ1-3; tentatively, D is TRBD1 (6 bases). The receptor was isolated from an adult who received the AZD1222 COVID-19 vaccine. CDR3 DNA sequence: TGTGCCTGGAAAGGGGGGCCCCTCAACACCATATATTTT. It encodes CAWKGGPLNTIYF. Full variable domain (rest looked up from reference TRBV30 and TRBJ1-3): SQTIHQWPATLVQPVGSPLSLECTVEGTSNPNLYWYRQAAGRGLQLLFYSVGIGQISSEVPQNLSASRPQDRQFILSSKKLLLSDSGFYLCAWKGGPLNTIYFGEGSWLTVV.